This T cell receptor beta chain was identified during a study of lymphopenia after photon versus proton radiotherapy. Broader study findings: Post-nadir diversity loss with photons came from oligoclonal expansion, particularly CD8+ Temra cells. Relative stability marked proton patients; photon patients lost diversity and naive cells.

Using immunoSEQ multiplex PCR, the repertoire was profiled, and TCRdb retains in-frame clones only, with some absent. The data hold around 30,000 clones, with approximately 84% observed a single time. Comments on this clone: Antigen unknown.

Per the germline V gene, CDR1 is GTSNPN and CDR2 is SVGIG (reference sequence). The CDR3 has 11 residues. V lost 8 bases to trimming and J lost 4 bases, with 6 bases between them. Sequenced material: peripheral blood, taken from a patient treated with proton-based radiotherapy. The chain combines TRBV30 with TRBJ2-6; tentatively, D is TRBD1 (5 bases). The sequence was collected from a woman in her seventies with pancreatic cancer. The CDR3 coding sequence is TGTGCCAGACAGGGGGCCAACGTCCTGACTTTC. Encoded protein: CARQGANVLTF. The full variable domain, its missing parts supplied by reference TRBV30 and TRBJ2-6, is SQTIHQWPATLVQPVGSPLSLECTVEGTSNPNLYWYRQAAGRGLQLLFYSVGIGQISSEVPQNLSASRPQDRQFILSSKKLLLSDSGFYLCARQGANVLTFGAGSRLTVL.